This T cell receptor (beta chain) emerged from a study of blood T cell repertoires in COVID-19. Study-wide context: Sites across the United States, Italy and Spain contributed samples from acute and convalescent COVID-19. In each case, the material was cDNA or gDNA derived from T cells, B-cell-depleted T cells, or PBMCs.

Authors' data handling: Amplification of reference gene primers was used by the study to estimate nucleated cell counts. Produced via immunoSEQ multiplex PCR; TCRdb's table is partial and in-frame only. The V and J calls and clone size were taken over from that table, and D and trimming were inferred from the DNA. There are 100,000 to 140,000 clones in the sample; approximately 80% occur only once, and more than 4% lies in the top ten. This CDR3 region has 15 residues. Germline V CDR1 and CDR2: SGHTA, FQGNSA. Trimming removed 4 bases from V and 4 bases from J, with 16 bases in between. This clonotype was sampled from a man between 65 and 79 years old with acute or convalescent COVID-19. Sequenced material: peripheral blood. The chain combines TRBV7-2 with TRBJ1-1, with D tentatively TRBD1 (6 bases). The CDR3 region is CASSSLKGGGTEAFF. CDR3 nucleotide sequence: TGTGCCAGCAGCTCTTTAAAGGGAGGGGGCACTGAAGCTTTCTTT.